The clone carrying this T cell receptor beta chain was seen more than once but under ten times. Different DNA sequences within this sample yield the same CDR3. Germline assignment: CDR1 MNHEY and CDR2 SVGAGI. The CDR3 runs to 13 residues. The V end lost 5 bases, the J end lost 5 bases, and 10 bases lay between the germline ends. This sample is drawn from a study of blood T cell repertoires in COVID-19. Using immunoSEQ multiplex PCR, the repertoire was profiled, and TCRdb retains in-frame clones only, with some absent. The sample yields a few hundred thousand clones, about nine tenths seen once. This chain connects TRBV6-5 to TRBJ1-5; D is perhaps TRBD1 (6 bases). Sequenced sample: PBMCs or T cells enriched from blood (not recorded which). This receptor was identified in a woman in her 30s who had recovered from COVID-19. CDR3 in amino acids: CASSRSGDQPQHF. CDR3 DNA sequence: TGTGCCAGCAGTAGATCAGGGGATCAGCCCCAGCATTTT.